A selection of T cell receptor beta chains follows, all from one sample in a study of regulatory T cells in long-lasting Graves disease. A single record per CDR3 protein comes from TCRdb applying MiXCR to the multiplex PCR reads. The profile shows a few hundred thousand distinct CDR3 sequences, roughly 15% of them singletons. The sample was also reused in another study, on T cells in Graves' hyperthyroidism and ophthalmopathy.

Sample: peripheral blood mononuclear cells (PBMCs), taken at new diagnosis, from a patient treated with antithyroid drugs. These receptor sequences come from a woman aged 18-29 years with Graves disease. Each CDR3 is given with its conserved first and last residue. D genes are given only for firm matches. Size is omitted from some rows. Given values are once, few, many or a class for expanded clones.

j_gene: TRBJ1-2
abundance: many
d_gene: -
v_gene: TRBV12-3/TRBV12-4
CDR3aa: CASSPTVLSNYGYTF
CDR3nt: TGTGCCAGCAGCCCGACAGTACTATCTAACTATGGCTACACCTTC

j_gene: TRBJ2-7
abundance: many
d_gene: -
v_gene: TRBV6-2/TRBV6-3
CDR3aa: CASTSQGVWEQYF
CDR3nt: TGTGCCAGCACCTCACAGGGTGTTTGGGAGCAGTACTTC

j_gene: TRBJ2-1
abundance: -
d_gene: -
v_gene: TRBV7-3
CDR3aa: CASSTGPNSGQFF
CDR3nt: TGTGCCAGCAGCACCGGGCCAAATTCTGGGCAGTTCTTC

j_gene: TRBJ2-7
abundance: many
d_gene: TRBD2
v_gene: TRBV20-1
CDR3aa: CSARDGLAARIYEQYF
CDR3nt: TGCAGTGCTAGAGATGGCCTAGCGGCACGCATCTACGAGCAGTACTTC

j_gene: TRBJ1-6
abundance: -
d_gene: TRBD1
v_gene: TRBV12-3/TRBV12-4
CDR3aa: CASSDSGTGGSPLHF
CDR3nt: TGTGCCAGCAGTGATTCCGGGACAGGGGGATCACCCCTCCACTTT

j_gene: TRBJ2-5
abundance: many
d_gene: -
v_gene: TRBV11-2
CDR3aa: CASSLGPRGTQYF
CDR3nt: TGTGCCAGCAGCTTAGGACCGAGGGGGACCCAGTACTTC

j_gene: TRBJ1-1
abundance: -
d_gene: -
v_gene: TRBV20-1
CDR3aa: CSAKAGDTEAFF
CDR3nt: TGCAGCGCTAAGGCAGGGGATACTGAAGCTTTCTTT

j_gene: TRBJ1-3
abundance: -
d_gene: -
v_gene: TRBV29-1
CDR3aa: CSVEGGGGGSGNTIYF
CDR3nt: TGCAGCGTTGAAGGAGGTGGGGGGGGCTCTGGAAACACCATATATTTT

j_gene: TRBJ2-7
abundance: many
d_gene: TRBD2
v_gene: TRBV7-9
CDR3aa: CASSEGREVDEQYF
CDR3nt: TGTGCCAGCAGCGAAGGGCGGGAGGTGGACGAGCAGTACTTC

j_gene: TRBJ2-1
abundance: -
d_gene: TRBD2
v_gene: TRBV20-1
CDR3aa: CSARDRGEPPGEQFF
CDR3nt: TGCAGTGCTAGAGACCGGGGGGAGCCCCCGGGGGAGCAGTTCTTC

j_gene: TRBJ1-1
abundance: many
d_gene: -
v_gene: TRBV27
CDR3aa: CASSLSVQVITEAFF
CDR3nt: TGTGCCAGCAGTTTATCCGTGCAGGTAATCACTGAAGCTTTCTTT

j_gene: TRBJ1-2
abundance: many
d_gene: TRBD1
v_gene: TRBV15
CDR3aa: CATSKMDRFNYGYTF
CDR3nt: TGTGCCACCAGCAAAATGGACAGGTTTAACTATGGCTACACCTTC

j_gene: TRBJ2-7
abundance: -
d_gene: -
v_gene: TRBV29-1
CDR3aa: CSVEGVTGDWRVYEQYF
CDR3nt: TGCAGCGTTGAAGGTGTAACCGGGGATTGGAGGGTATACGAGCAGTACTTC

j_gene: TRBJ1-1
abundance: -
d_gene: -
v_gene: TRBV4-2
CDR3aa: CASSQDKGNAFF
CDR3nt: TGTGCCAGCAGCCAAGATAAGGGGAATGCTTTCTTT